One T cell receptor (beta chain) is described in this entry. Its specificity is unknown. This entry is derived from a study of T cell responses to AZD1222 COVID-19 vaccine. Turning to the study itself: Pooling of second doses given at about 4 or about 12 weeks was done.

Study results and limitations: Repertoire collection took place solely once the T cell response had peaked.

Per germline, CDR1 SGDLS and CDR2 YYNGEE. This CDR3 comprises 14 residues. Deletions cut 4 bases from V and 1 base from J, with 10 bases between. The table came from immunoSEQ multiplex PCR; TCRdb's copy has only in-frame clones and leaves some out. The table has about 140,000 clones, approximately 90% seen once; the top ten hold roughly 2%. This clonotype was sampled from an adult in good health. V usage is TRBV9 and J usage is TRBJ2-3; TRBD1 is a possible D gene (5 bases). The source was peripheral blood, collected on day 0 of AZD1222 vaccination. As DNA, the CDR3 is TGTGCCAGCAGCACGGTAGGGGGCACAGATACGCAGTATTTT. Amino acids: CASSTVGGTDTQYF.